This T cell receptor (beta chain) was sequenced during a study of cytomegalovirus exposure and HLA in healthy donors. Study-level information: Early released data comprised some 85 million unique TCRs from HLA-typed donors. Study-wide results and caveats: It was only CMV serostatus that was available as immune exposure information. Association with HLA alleles at 0.05 false discovery rate was found for roughly 17,000 TCR beta sequences in a later analysis.

A word on this clone: Its antigen is undetermined.

PCR primers comprised 60 Vbeta and 13 Jbeta primers. The assay was immunoSEQ multiplex PCR, and TCRdb's table has in-frame clones only and misses some. The data contain some 180,000 clones, over 75% of them singletons. Germline loops: CDR1 MNHEY, CDR2 SVGAGI. V was clipped by 2 bases and J by 1 base; unmatched bases: 1. This CDR3 comprises 15 residues. Sequencing was carried out using PBMCs. The chain combines TRBV6-5 with TRBJ1-3, with TRBD1 identical over 8 bases. This TCR came from a woman in her twenties or thirties in good health and CMV-seronegative. The DNA for the CDR3 is TGTGCCAGCAGTTACCAGGGGGCGTCTGGAAACACCATATATTTT. Its translation is CASSYQGASGNTIYF.